These 2 T cell receptor beta chains came from one sample sequenced in a study of blood T cell repertoires in COVID-19. Measured with immunoSEQ multiplex PCR; TCRdb has only the in-frame clones, and not every one. The table lists about 63,000 clones, 70% to 85% of them singletons. The sequenced material came from peripheral blood. The receptors originated from a human donor in a cohort sampled during active COVID-19.

J is TRBJ2-5 and V is TRBV5-6; maybe TRBD1 (5 bases). The germline gives CDR1 SGHDT, CDR2 YYEEEE. The CDR3 spans 14 residues. The V gene lost 4 bases and the J gene lost 3 bases, with 13 bases spanning the gap. In nucleotides, the CDR3 is TGTGCCAGCAGCCTATGGGCAGGGAAAGAGACCCAGTACTTC. It is translated as CASSLWAGKETQYF.

This rearrangement joins TRBV2 to TRBJ1-4; TRBD1 is a possible D gene (5 bases). Trimming removed 2 bases at V and 7 bases at J, with 14 bases between. Germline V CDR1 and CDR2: SNHLY, FYNNEI. This CDR3 spans 15 amino acids. Here the CDR3 DNA reads TGTGCCAGCAGTGAATCAAGGACACTGGGTGAAAAACTGTTTTTT. This codes for CASSESRTLGEKLFF.